The entry below describes one T cell receptor (beta chain). Its antigen is undetermined. The PCR used 60 Vbeta and 13 Jbeta primers. The data were produced by immunoSEQ multiplex PCR, yet TCRdb's version contains in-frame clones alone and is incomplete. Among about 110,000 clones listed, under 80% were seen once. This CDR3 has 15 amino acids. V trimming: 4 bases; J trimming: 0 bases; junction bases outside the gene matches: 5. Germline lookup yields CDR1 SGHRS and CDR2 YFSETQ. These data are taken from a study of cytomegalovirus exposure and HLA in healthy donors. Study observations and caveats: One later analysis reportedly identified an Asian-associated ancestry cluster that showed fewer N-insertions than the roughly 640-donor mean.

The rearrangement links TRBV5-1 to TRBJ1-1; TRBD1 aligns across 8 bases. The sample was PBMCs. This TCR derives from a woman in her forties or fifties in good health and CMV-seropositive. CDR3: CASSASTGVNTEAFF. The CDR3 region has the DNA TGCGCCAGCAGCGCATCGACAGGGGTGAACACTGAAGCTTTCTTT.